Sequencing of this T cell receptor beta chain was carried out in a study of OX40 agonist ivuxolimab in advanced cancers. About the study: Every patient in dose escalation had hepatocellular carcinoma, melanoma, renal cell or head and neck cancer. Prior anti-PD-1, anti-PD-L1 or anti-CTLA-4 therapy was allowed; 40% had some.

Generated by immunoSEQ multiplex PCR, the TCRdb table keeps only in-frame clones and is missing some. The sample includes approximately 64,000 clones, approximately 90% of them seen just once. CDR1 is SEHNR, CDR2 FQNEAQ, per germline (reference sequence). The CDR3 is made up of 11 amino acids. V dropped 5 bases and J dropped 2 bases, with 4 bases sitting between them. This clonotype was obtained from an adult with an advanced solid tumor such as melanoma, head and neck, liver or kidney cancer. The chain uses TRBV7-9 and TRBJ2-7; unclear D gene. Here the sequenced sample was CD4+ or CD8+ T cells sorted from blood, taken in a trial of the OX40 agonist ivuxolimab. The CDR3 is CASSQAYEQYF. Here the CDR3 DNA reads TGTGCCAGCAGCCAGGCCTACGAGCAGTACTTC.